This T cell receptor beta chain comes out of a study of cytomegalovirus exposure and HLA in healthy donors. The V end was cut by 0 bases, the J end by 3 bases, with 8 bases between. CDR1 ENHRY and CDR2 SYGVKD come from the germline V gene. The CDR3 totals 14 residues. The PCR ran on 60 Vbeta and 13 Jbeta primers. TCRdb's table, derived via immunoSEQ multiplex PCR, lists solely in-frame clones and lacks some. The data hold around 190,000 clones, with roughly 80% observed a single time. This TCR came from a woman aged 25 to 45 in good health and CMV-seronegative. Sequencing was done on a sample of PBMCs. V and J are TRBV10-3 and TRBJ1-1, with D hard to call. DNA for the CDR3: TGTGCCATCAGTGAGTCCCCCGCGTACACTGAAGCTTTCTTT. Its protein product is CAISESPAYTEAFF.